A single sample is the source of the 28 T cell receptor beta chains below, sequenced in a study of blood T cell repertoires in COVID-19. Measured with immunoSEQ multiplex PCR; TCRdb has only the in-frame clones, and not every one. The sample includes around 200,000 clones, about 83% of them seen just once. The specimen was peripheral blood. These receptors all come from a woman in her fifties or sixties with acute or convalescent COVID-19.

The gene calls are TRBV24-1 and TRBJ2-1; no firm D call. Trimming pared 0 bases from V and 0 bases from J, leaving 8 bases between. This CDR3 comprises 16 residues. CDR1 is KGHDR and CDR2 is SFDVKD in the germline V gene. The CDR3 DNA reads TGTGCCACCAGTGATTTGCGCGAAAACTCCTACAATGAGCAGTTCTTC. Protein: CATSDLRENSYNEQFF.

This clone showed up just a few times. This sequence joins TRBV14 and TRBJ2-7; D is unclear. V shed 8 bases and J shed 6 bases, with 17 bases lying between them. CDR1 and CDR2 (germline): SGHDN, FVKESK. The CDR3 covers 13 residues. CDR3 coding DNA: TGTGCCAGCGGGCCCCTTATCTCGTCCGAGCAGTACTTC. It translates to CASGPLISSEQYF.

The chain is built from TRBV20-1 and TRBJ2-1; the match to TRBD1 covers 7 bases. This CDR3 comprises 11 residues. Germline CDR1 and CDR2: DFQATT and SNEGSKA (reference sequence). With V trimmed by 6 bases and J by 5 bases, 1 base remained unmatched. CDR3 region: CSAQGDNEQFF. CDR3 in DNA: TGCAGTGCCCAGGGGGACAATGAGCAGTTCTTC.

V usage is TRBV7-2 and J usage is TRBJ2-7; tentative D call: TRBD2 (6 bases). CDR1 and CDR2 from the germline V gene are SGHTA and FQGNSA. The CDR3 is 15 amino acids. V was clipped by 1 base and J by 3 bases, with 13 bases between them. CDR3 sequence: CASSLGLNSGYEQYF. CDR3 bases: TGTGCCAGCAGCTTAGGGTTGAATAGCGGCTACGAGCAGTACTTC.

The chain employs TRBV5-4 and TRBJ2-6; 7 positions agree with TRBD1. Germline-derived CDR1 and CDR2 are SGHNT and YYREEE (reference sequence). The junction had 11 bases not matched to a gene; V was cut back by 4 bases and J by 4 bases. The CDR3 consists of 17 residues. CDR3 sequence reads: CASSDPEGARGANVLTF. The CDR3 DNA reads TGTGCCAGCAGCGACCCAGAGGGGGCGCGGGGGGCCAACGTCCTGACTTTC.

The chain links TRBV28 to TRBJ2-7; D unclear. CDR1 is MDHEN and CDR2 is SYDVKM in the germline V gene. The CDR3 runs to 11 residues. V gave up 8 bases and J gave up 4 bases, with 9 bases separating them. The chain's CDR3 is CASASIYEQYF. The CDR3 nucleotides read TGTGCCAGCGCTTCTATTTACGAGCAGTACTTC.

The chain is built from TRBV5-1 and TRBJ2-1; TRBD2 aligns across 12 bases. This CDR3 is built from 18 residues. Trimming cost V 4 bases and J 6 bases; bases outside gene matches: 14. Germline V gives CDR1 SGHRS, CDR2 YFSETQ. DNA for the CDR3: TGCGCCAGCAGCATCCAAATACGACTAGCGGGAGTTGGCAATGAGCAGTTCTTC. Translating it yields CASSIQIRLAGVGNEQFF.

This chain links TRBV6-5 with TRBJ1-3; 8 nucleotides line up with TRBD1. This CDR3 region has 14 residues. The germline V gene encodes CDR1 MNHEY and CDR2 SVGAGI. V shed 5 bases, J shed 3 bases, and the junction held 3 bases outside the gene matches. The CDR3 DNA reads as TGTGCCAGCAGTAACAGGGGGAATGGAAACACCATATATTTT. Residues: CASSNRGNGNTIYF.

V and J are TRBV12-3 or TRBV12-4 and TRBJ1-1; D not certain. This CDR3 has 12 residues. V was cut by 5 bases and J by 7 bases, with 11 bases left in between. CDR3 DNA sequence: TGTGCCAGCAGTCCCTCCCTCGGTGAAGCTTTCTTT. Its protein is CASSPSLGEAFF.

The chain carries TRBV19 and TRBJ1-1; D may be TRBD1 (6 bases). V lost 4 bases to trimming and J lost 4 bases, with 16 bases between them. The CDR3 extends over 15 amino acids. CDR1 and CDR2 from the germline V gene are LNHDA and SQIVND (reference sequence). The CDR3 sequence is CASSTRTVLGTEAFF. Written as DNA, the CDR3 is TGTGCCAGTAGTACCCGGACAGTCCTTGGCACTGAAGCTTTCTTT.

Here the CDR3 DNA reads TGTGCCACCCAACTAGCGGGGAGGAACGAGCAGTTCTTC. This codes for CATQLAGRNEQFF. The rearrangement joins TRBV19 to TRBJ2-1; 10 bases agree with TRBD2. Germline V gene sequence: CDR1 LNHDA, CDR2 SQIVND (reference sequence). The CDR3 loop spans 13 amino acids. V trimming: 10 bases; J trimming: 10 bases; junction bases outside the gene matches: 10.

CDR3 protein: CASSHEAGGQYF. For the CDR3, the DNA is TGTGCCAGCAGCCATGAGGCCGGCGGGCAGTACTTC. The chain recombines TRBV3-1 (or the pseudogene TRBV3-2) with TRBJ2-7; D remains unclear. The CDR3 consists of 12 residues. Germline V gene lookup returns CDR1 LGHDT and CDR2 YNNKEL (reference sequence). The V end was cut by 3 bases, the J end by 9 bases, with 12 bases between.

This chain links TRBV27 with TRBJ1-3; 9 bases match TRBD1. Per germline, CDR1 MNHEY and CDR2 SMNVEV (reference sequence). This CDR3 spans 16 amino acids. J lost 4 bases, V lost 5 bases, and 9 bases had no gene match. The chain's CDR3 is CASSPYDRGIGNTIYF. The CDR3 nucleotides read TGTGCCAGCAGTCCTTATGACAGGGGGATAGGAAACACCATATATTTT.

This clone was seen only once. The rearrangement joins TRBV27 to TRBJ2-3, with TRBD1 as a possible D gene (6 bases). This CDR3 has 14 amino acids. The V end lost 4 bases, the J end lost 2 bases, and 10 bases lay between the germline ends. The V gene's germline CDR1 is MNHEY and CDR2 SMNVEV (reference sequence). The DNA for the CDR3 is TGTGCCAGCAGTTACCGGGACAACACAGATACGCAGTATTTT. It translates to CASSYRDNTDTQYF.

V and J are TRBV2 and TRBJ2-6; 13 nucleotides line up with TRBD2. CDR3 size: 17 residues. The ends lost 7 bases at V and 1 base at J; junction bases unmatched: 4. CDR1 and CDR2 (germline): SNHLY, FYNNEI. The CDR3 sequence: CASKGTSGTSGANVLTF. The CDR3 DNA follows: TGTGCCAGCAAAGGGACTAGCGGGACTTCTGGGGCCAACGTCCTGACTTTC.

The chain links TRBV11-3 to TRBJ2-2; the D is unclear. The germline V and J ends were trimmed by 8 bases and 2 bases, with 9 bases remaining between them. The CDR3 has 13 residues. Germline V gene data show CDR1 as SGHNT and CDR2 as YENEEA. Here the CDR3 DNA reads TGTGCCAGCGGTGACTTCAACACCGGGGAGCTGTTTTTT. Residues: CASGDFNTGELFF.

The chain joins TRBV5-1 to TRBJ2-2; 8 positions agree with TRBD1. V lost 2 bases and J lost 6; bases outside the gene matches: 6. Germline values: CDR1 SGHRS, CDR2 YFSETQ. The CDR3 consists of 15 residues. CDR3 region: CASSLWAGGSGELFF. In DNA form, the CDR3 reads TGCGCCAGCAGCTTATGGGCAGGGGGCTCCGGGGAGCTGTTTTTT.

The chain has TRBV6-5 and TRBJ2-2; TRBD2 is a possible D gene (5 bases). Trimming removed 7 bases from V and 4 bases from J, with 13 bases in between. CDR1 MNHEY and CDR2 SVGAGI come from the germline V gene. The CDR3 runs 14 residues. As DNA, the CDR3 is TGTGCCAGCAATTCACGGGGTGGCACCGGGGAGCTGTTTTTT. Its protein product is CASNSRGGTGELFF.

This clone appeared a few times. The chain recombines TRBV15 with TRBJ2-7, with D possibly TRBD1 on 6 matching bases. CDR1 and CDR2 (germline): LNHNV, YYDKDF (reference sequence). The CDR3 consists of 15 residues. Trimming removed 5 bases from V and 5 bases from J, with 19 bases in between. CDR3 sequence: CATSGGTGSPHEQYF. In DNA, the CDR3 is TGTGCCACCAGCGGAGGAACAGGGAGCCCCCACGAGCAGTACTTC.

The chain employs TRBV29-1 and TRBJ2-7; 9 nucleotides align to TRBD2. The germline gives CDR1 SQVTM, CDR2 ANQGSEA. This CDR3 spans 15 amino acids. Germline trimming cut 3 bases from V and 5 bases from J; bases unmatched to any gene: 11. CDR3 sequence (DNA): TGCAGCGTTGAGGTTCTCGCTAGCGGGACCCACGAGCAGTACTTC. This translates into CSVEVLASGTHEQYF.

This chain uses TRBV19 with TRBJ2-7; 9 nucleotides match TRBD2. The CDR3 consists of 14 residues. Germline V CDR1 and CDR2: LNHDA, SQIVND (reference sequence). Trimming took 1 base from V and 6 from J; bases not matched to a gene: 4. The CDR3 region is CASSIAGTSPEQYF. The DNA of the CDR3 is TGTGCCAGTAGTATAGCAGGGACTAGCCCCGAGCAGTACTTC.

This clone was seen a single time. The rearrangement links TRBV9 to TRBJ2-7; the match to TRBD2 covers 13 bases. Germline assignment: CDR1 SGDLS and CDR2 YYNGEE. V lost 3 bases to trimming and J lost 2 bases; unmatched junction nucleotides: 2. The CDR3 has 15 amino acids. The CDR3 nucleotides are TGTGCCAGCAGCGAGGGACTAGCGGGACCCTACGAGCAGTACTTC. Protein sequence: CASSEGLAGPYEQYF.

This clone showed up just a few times. Compared with germline, one end of the junction differs, possibly owing to a read error. This sequence joins TRBV6-1 and TRBJ1-6, with TRBD1 identical over 7 bases. Germline CDR1 MNHNS, CDR2 SASEGT. The CDR3 length is 16 residues. CDR3 amino acids: CASGEPGQPGDSPLHF. DNA of the CDR3: TGTGCCAGCGGTGAACCGGGACAGCCTGGCGATTCACCCCTCCACTTT.

The chain carries TRBV3-1 (or the pseudogene TRBV3-2) and TRBJ2-7, with TRBD2 identical over 15 bases. The V gene's germline CDR1 is LGHDT and CDR2 YNNKEL (reference sequence). The V gene end was trimmed by 3 bases and the J gene end by 6 bases; junction bases not matched to a gene: 3. This CDR3 is built from 15 residues. CDR3 nucleotides: TGTGCCAGCAGCCAGGGACTAGCGGGAGGTCCCGAGCAGTACTTC. This translates into CASSQGLAGGPEQYF.

V usage is TRBV18 and J usage is TRBJ2-1; TRBD1 agrees at 9 bases. After removal of 6 bases from V and 4 bases from J, the junction contained 10 bases not matched to a gene. Germline V gene lookup returns CDR1 KGHSH and CDR2 LQKENI. The CDR3 is 16 residues long. Written as DNA, the CDR3 is TGTGCCAGCTCGCTGGGACAGGGACCAATTTACAATGAGCAGTTCTTC. Translating it yields CASSLGQGPIYNEQFF. Supplemented by reference TRBV18 and TRBJ2-1, the full variable domain reads NAGVMQNPRHLVRRRGQEARLRCSPMKGHSHVYWYRQLPEEGLKFMVYLQKENIIDESGMPKERFSAEFPKEGPSILRIQQVVRGDSAAYFCASSLGQGPIYNEQFFGPGTRLTVL.

The V call is TRBV6-1, the J call TRBJ2-7; 7 bases fit TRBD1. The CDR3 consists of 14 residues. V lost 1 base and J lost 3; bases outside the gene matches: 3. Per germline, CDR1 MNHNS and CDR2 SASEGT. CDR3 amino acids: CASSEGGQLYEQYF. As DNA, the CDR3 is TGTGCCAGCAGTGAAGGGGGACAGCTCTACGAGCAGTACTTC.

The rearrangement links TRBV7-2 to TRBJ2-7; possibly TRBD2 for D (6 bases). V lost 2 bases to trimming and J lost 0 bases, with 11 bases between them. Germline loops: CDR1 SGHTA, CDR2 FQGNSA. The length of the CDR3 is 15 residues. The CDR3 reads CASSLSSETSYEQYF. Here the CDR3 DNA reads TGTGCCAGCAGCTTATCTAGCGAGACCTCCTACGAGCAGTACTTC.

This sequence joins TRBV24-1 and TRBJ2-7; 13 bases match TRBD2. Germline values: CDR1 KGHDR, CDR2 SFDVKD. V lost 4 bases, J lost 3 bases, and 5 bases stayed unmatched. CDR3 length: 16 amino acids. CDR3 in DNA: TGTGCCACCAGTGACCCTGGGACTAGCGGGAACTACGAGCAGTACTTC. Translation gives CATSDPGTSGNYEQYF.